What follows are 14 T cell receptor beta chains derived from one specimen sequenced in a study of early T cells in non-severe SARS-CoV-2 infection (dated by TCRdb to about 2021). The library was produced with 5' RACE. Sequenced on a NextSeq 500. TCRdb took the public reads, trimmed them with fastp at Q25, ran MiXCR for clone calling and kept in-frame beta chains. CDR3 protein sequences are deduplicated, and each keeps its most common genes and DNA. The sample records about 55,000 distinct CDR3 sequences, about 6.1% of which are singletons. Together, the top ten hold approximately 5.5% of the sample. The sequenced sample was whole blood, obtained at baseline. The receptors were gathered from an adult who was a healthcare worker with PCR-confirmed SARS-CoV-2 infection or an uninfected control (not recorded which).

The chain is built from TRBV30 and TRBJ2-7, with D unclear. This CDR3 spans 11 amino acids. V lost 3 bases to trimming and J lost 3 bases, with 6 bases between them. Germline values: CDR1 GTSNPN, CDR2 SVGIG (reference sequence). CDR3 region: CAWRVLYEQYF. In DNA form, the CDR3 reads TGTGCCTGGAGGGTCCTCTACGAGCAGTACTTC.

The chain combines TRBV11-2 with TRBJ2-7; 8 bases fit TRBD2. Germline CDR1 SGHAT, CDR2 FQNNGV. The V segment lost 5 bases and the J segment 4 bases; nucleotides outside the gene matches: 7. The CDR3 consists of 14 residues. The CDR3 DNA sequence: TGTGCCAGCAGCATAGCGGCTAGCGGGTACGAGCAGTACTTC. It encodes CASSIAASGYEQYF.

This clonotype was seen a few times. V gene TRBV29-1 combines with J gene TRBJ2-5, with TRBD2 matching 9 bases. The CDR3 runs to 15 residues. V lost 4 bases to trimming and J lost 3 bases; unmatched junction nucleotides: 9. Germline V gene lookup returns CDR1 SQVTM and CDR2 ANQGSEA. The CDR3 reads CSVVPGLAGKETQYF. The CDR3 DNA reads as TGCAGCGTTGTGCCGGGACTAGCAGGGAAAGAGACCCAGTACTTC.

In its sample, this clonotype was seen many times. The DNA of the CDR3 is TGTGCCAGCAGCTTCACTGACAGGGACATTAATTCACCCCTCCACTTT. This translates into CASSFTDRDINSPLHF. This chain links TRBV5-4 with TRBJ1-6; TRBD1 aligns across 7 bases. The CDR3 loop spans 16 amino acids. The junction had 8 bases not matched to a gene; V was cut back by 2 bases and J by 6 bases. Germline V CDR1 and CDR2: SGHNT, YYREEE (reference sequence).

The gene calls are TRBV29-1 and TRBJ2-5, with TRBD1 identical over 7 bases. Trimming took 7 bases from V and 4 from J; bases not matched to a gene: 9. The CDR3 consists of 13 residues. Germline V gene sequence: CDR1 SQVTM, CDR2 ANQGSEA. CDR3 sequence reads: CSGQTGMSETQYF. DNA for the CDR3: TGCAGCGGCCAGACAGGGATGTCAGAGACCCAGTACTTC.

In this sample, this clonotype turned up many times. The rearrangement joins TRBV4-3 to TRBJ1-6, with D perhaps TRBD1 (6 bases). Germline V gene data show CDR1 as LGHNA and CDR2 as YSLEER. The V end was cut by 2 bases, the J end by 10 bases, with 9 bases between. The CDR3 consists of 13 residues. The CDR3 DNA follows: TGCGCCAGCAGCCAAAAGGGACAATCACCCCTCCACTTT. As protein: CASSQKGQSPLHF.

The rearrangement uses TRBV11-3 and TRBJ2-1, with D perhaps matching TRBD1 (5 bases). V shed 3 bases and J shed 6 bases, with 9 bases lying between them. Germline values: CDR1 SGHNT, CDR2 YENEEA. CDR3 length: 13 amino acids. CDR3 DNA sequence: TGTGCCAGCAGCTTGGGCAGGGCCAATGAGCAGTTCTTC. Its translation is CASSLGRANEQFF.

This clonotype was seen many times. V is TRBV4-1 and J is TRBJ2-1, with TRBD2 matching 11 bases. The ends lost 6 bases at V and 4 bases at J; junction bases unmatched: 5. This CDR3 comprises 15 residues. CDR1 is MGHRA and CDR2 is YSYEKL in the germline V gene. Here the CDR3 reads CASSQLAGEYNEQFF. The CDR3 DNA follows: TGCGCCAGCAGTCAACTAGCGGGGGAGTACAATGAGCAGTTCTTC.

This clonotype showed up many times. This chain connects TRBV27 to TRBJ2-1; unclear D gene. V was trimmed by 7 bases and J by 0 bases, leaving 13 bases between them. The CDR3 is 15 amino acids. CDR1 and CDR2 from the germline V gene are MNHEY and SMNVEV (reference sequence). DNA for the CDR3: TGTGCCAGCACTCCCGTACCCAGCTCCTACAATGAGCAGTTCTTC. Translated: CASTPVPSSYNEQFF.

This clonotype was counted at least ten times. The DNA for the CDR3 is TGTGCCAGCAGCTTAGAAGCGGGGGCGTACAATGAGCAGTTCTTC. This encodes CASSLEAGAYNEQFF. This chain connects TRBV11-3 to TRBJ2-1; 8 bases line up with TRBD2. The V and J ends lost 0 bases and 4 bases, in that order; junction bases with no gene match: 2. The CDR3 totals 15 residues. Looked up from germline, CDR1 is SGHNT and CDR2 is YENEEA.

The rearrangement uses TRBV20-1 and TRBJ2-3, with 9 bases matching TRBD2. With V trimmed by 4 bases and J by 9 bases, 8 bases remained unmatched. Germline V gene data show CDR1 as DFQATT and CDR2 as SNEGSKA (reference sequence). This CDR3 region has 13 residues. CDR3 bases: TGCAGTGCTATGCGGCTAGCGGGGATCACGCAGTATTTT. Translating gives CSAMRLAGITQYF.

In this sample, this clonotype turned up a few times. CDR3 residues: CASSSGTGWNQPQHF. DNA of the CDR3: TGTGCCAGCAGCTCCGGGACAGGGTGGAATCAGCCCCAGCATTTT. The chain links TRBV28 to TRBJ1-5, with TRBD1 matching over 9 bases. J gave up 4 bases and V 6 bases, and 7 bases lay outside the gene matches. The CDR3 spans 15 residues. CDR1 MDHEN and CDR2 SYDVKM come from the germline V gene.

V is TRBV12-3 or TRBV12-4 and J is TRBJ2-2, with 7 bases lining up with TRBD1. J was trimmed by 5 bases and V by 3 bases; bases with no gene match: 3. The CDR3 is made up of 14 amino acids. The CDR3 sequence: CASSLAGGTGELFF. The DNA of the CDR3 is TGTGCCAGCAGTTTGGCAGGGGGTACCGGGGAGCTGTTTTTT.

The J gene is TRBJ1-1, the V gene TRBV11-2, with D uncertain. CDR3 size: 13 residues. Germline values: CDR1 SGHAT, CDR2 FQNNGV. Trimming left V 1 base short and J 3 bases short, with 6 bases between. CDR3 loop: CASSLAFHTEAFF. In DNA form, the CDR3 reads TGTGCCAGCAGCTTAGCATTCCACACTGAAGCTTTCTTT.